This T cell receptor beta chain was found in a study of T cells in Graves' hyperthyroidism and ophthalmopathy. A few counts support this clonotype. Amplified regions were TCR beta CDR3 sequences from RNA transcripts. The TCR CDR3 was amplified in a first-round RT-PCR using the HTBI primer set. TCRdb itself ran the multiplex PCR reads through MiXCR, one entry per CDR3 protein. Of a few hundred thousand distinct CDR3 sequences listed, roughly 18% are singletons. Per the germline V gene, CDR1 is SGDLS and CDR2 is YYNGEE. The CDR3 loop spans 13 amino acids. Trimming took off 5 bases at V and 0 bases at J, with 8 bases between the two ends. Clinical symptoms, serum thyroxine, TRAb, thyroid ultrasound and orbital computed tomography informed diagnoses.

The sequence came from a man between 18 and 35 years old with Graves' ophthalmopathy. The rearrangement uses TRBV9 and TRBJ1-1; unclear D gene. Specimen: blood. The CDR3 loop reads CASSSRLNTEAFF. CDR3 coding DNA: TGTGCCAGCAGTTCTCGGTTGAACACTGAAGCTTTCTTT. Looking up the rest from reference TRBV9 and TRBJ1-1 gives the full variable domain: DSGVTQTPKHLITATGQRVTLRCSPRSGDLSVYWYQQSLDQGLQFLIQYYNGEERAKGNILERFSAQQFPDLHSELNLSSLELGDSALYFCASSSRLNTEAFFGQGTRLTVV.